This is a list of T cell receptor beta chains from one sample in a study of cytomegalovirus exposure and HLA in healthy donors. TCRdb's copy holds only in-frame clones and misses some; the assay was immunoSEQ multiplex PCR. Among about 210,000 clones listed, more than 75% were seen once. Sequencing used PBMCs. These receptors all stem from a man aged 35 to 55 in good health and CMV-seropositive. CDR3s include the opening cysteine and the closing phenylalanine or tryptophan. A D gene is named only where the DNA matches it firmly. A row's size may be missing; if present it is once, few, many or a size class.

clone size	V gene	D gene	J gene	CDR3 DNA	CDR3 protein
NA	TRBV7-9	NA	TRBJ2-7	TGTGCCAGCAGCCCCCCTATGTTCTACGAGCAGTACTTC	CASSPPMFYEQYF
few	TRBV6-1	TRBD2	TRBJ2-7	TGTGCCAGCAGCACCTCACTAGCGGAGTCCTACGAGCAGTACTTC	CASSTSLAESYEQYF
few	TRBV6-5	TRBD1	TRBJ2-7	TGTGCCAGTAGACTGACAGGGGTGGACGAGCAGTACTTC	CASRLTGVDEQYF
few	TRBV2	NA	TRBJ1-1	TGTGCCAGCAGTGAAAGGGGGAACACTGAAGCTTTCTTT	CASSERGNTEAFF
NA	TRBV5-1	NA	TRBJ2-3	TGCGCCAGCATCCCGCAGGGTAAAGATACGCAGTATTTT	CASIPQGKDTQYF
NA	TRBV27	TRBD2	TRBJ2-1	TGTGCCAGCAGCTTCCTAGCGGGACAATACAATGAGCAGTTCTTC	CASSFLAGQYNEQFF
NA	TRBV29-1	TRBD1	TRBJ1-2	TGCAGCGGGGACAGGCTTAACTATGGCTACACCTTC	CSGDRLNYGYTF
NA	TRBV6-5	TRBD1	TRBJ1-2	TGTGCCAGCAGCCCCGGGACAGGGATATATGGCTACACCTTC	CASSPGTGIYGYTF
NA	TRBV5-1	TRBD2	TRBJ2-3	TGCGCCAGCAGCTTGGCAACCTTGACTAGCCGAACAGATACGCAGTATTTT	CASSLATLTSRTDTQYF
NA	TRBV5-5	NA	TRBJ1-5	TGTGCCAGCAGCTTGTGGGAGATGGGCAATCAGCCCCAGCATTTT	CASSLWEMGNQPQHF
once	TRBV7-2	NA	TRBJ2-1	TGTGCCAGCAGCTCCACTAGTGTCGATGAGCAGTTCTTC	CASSSTSVDEQFF
few	TRBV27	TRBD1	TRBJ2-5	TGTGCCAGCCAGGGGGCTGGGGGGCAAGAGACCCAGTACTTC	CASQGAGGQETQYF
NA	TRBV10-3	NA	TRBJ1-1	TGTGCCATCAGTGAGTCCCCCGGGATTAGGGAAGCTTTCTTT	CAISESPGIREAFF
NA	TRBV11-3	NA	TRBJ1-3	TGTGCCAGCAGCTCGCGGGCATCTGGAAACACCATATATTTT	CASSSRASGNTIYF
NA	TRBV29-1	TRBD2	TRBJ2-7	TGCAGCGCCCTAGCGGGAGGGGCCTACGAGCAGTACTTC	CSALAGGAYEQYF
NA	TRBV4-2	NA	TRBJ2-3	TGTGCCAGCAGCCAAGACTTTGGCCAGGGTGGCACAGATACGCAGTATTTT	CASSQDFGQGGTDTQYF
NA	TRBV5-6	NA	TRBJ1-2	TGTGCCAGCAGCTTGGACGACAAACCAGCTAACTATGGCTACACCTTC	CASSLDDKPANYGYTF
NA	TRBV7-9	TRBD1	TRBJ2-7	TGTGCCAGCAGCCCGCAGGGGGCCTACGAGCAGTACTTC	CASSPQGAYEQYF
NA	TRBV27	NA	TRBJ1-2	TGTGCCAGCAGTTTCCGGAGGGGGGGCGTGAACTATGGCTACACCTTC	CASSFRRGGVNYGYTF
NA	TRBV15	NA	TRBJ2-2	TGTGCCACCAGCAGAGATCTACCGAGGAACACCGGGGAGCTGTTTTTT	CATSRDLPRNTGELFF
NA	TRBV28	NA	TRBJ1-4	TGTGCCAGCAGCCCTTTCGGGGCAACTAATGAAAAACTGTTTTTT	CASSPFGATNEKLFF
NA	TRBV27	TRBD1	TRBJ1-5	TGTGCCAGCAGTACAGGGGATCAGCTCCAGCATTTT	CASSTGDQLQHF
NA	TRBV14	TRBD2	TRBJ2-1	TGTGCCAGCAGCCAGTGGAGCGGGAGCCCTAACAATGAGCAGTTCTTC	CASSQWSGSPNNEQFF
NA	TRBV5-4	NA	TRBJ2-1	TGTGCCAGCAGCCTGGGGGCCAGCGGGACCTACAATGAGCAGTTCTTC	CASSLGASGTYNEQFF
few	TRBV29-1	NA	TRBJ1-1	TGCAGCGTCCTGCAGTACAGGAGTACGACTGAAGCTTTCTTT	CSVLQYRSTTEAFF
NA	TRBV27	NA	TRBJ2-5	TGTGCCAGCAGCATTGACATCGGGGTGACCCAGTACTTC	CASSIDIGVTQYF
NA	TRBV5-1	TRBD1	TRBJ2-5	TGCGCCAGCAGCTTGGCCGGGACAGGGGGCGGGGAGACCCAGTACTTC	CASSLAGTGGGETQYF
few	TRBV2	NA	TRBJ2-7	TGTGCCAGCAGGGAGGGCTACGAGCAGTACTTC	CASREGYEQYF
few	TRBV7-9	TRBD2	TRBJ2-2	TGTGCCAGCAGTCCCGGACTAGCGGGTTCGAACACCGGGGAGCTGTTTTTT	CASSPGLAGSNTGELFF
NA	TRBV7-3	NA	TRBJ1-1	TGTGCCAGCAGCTCTGGACAACCGAACACTGAAGCTTTCTTT	CASSSGQPNTEAFF
once	TRBV5-8	NA	TRBJ2-3	TGTGCCAGCAGCCTTTACAGGGGAGGTGACGGCACAGATACGCAGTATTTT	CASSLYRGGDGTDTQYF
NA	TRBV27	NA	TRBJ2-7	TGTGCCAGCAGTCCCGCCGAGTACTACGAGCAGTACTTC	CASSPAEYYEQYF
NA	TRBV18	TRBD1	TRBJ2-3	TGTGCCAGCTCGAGGACAGGGACAGATACGCAGTATTTT	CASSRTGTDTQYF
NA	TRBV2	TRBD1	TRBJ1-1	TGTGCCAGCATCGAGGGACAGGACGGTCCTAGCACTGAAGCTTTCTTT	CASIEGQDGPSTEAFF
NA	TRBV19	NA	TRBJ1-1	TGTGCCAGTAAAACAGCAAACCTGAACACTGAAGCTTTCTTT	CASKTANLNTEAFF
NA	TRBV4-1	NA	TRBJ2-1	TGCGCCAGCAGCCTAAGGACTCTCGGCGATGAGCAGTTCTTC	CASSLRTLGDEQFF
NA	TRBV7-6	TRBD2	TRBJ2-5	TGTGCCAGCAGCCCTCGGGGAGGGGAGACCCAGTACTTC	CASSPRGGETQYF
NA	TRBV27	TRBD2	TRBJ2-7	TGTGCCAGCAGTTTTTCTAGCGGGAGCTCCTACGAGCAGTACTTC	CASSFSSGSSYEQYF
NA	TRBV20-1	TRBD1	TRBJ1-2	TGCAGTGCTCAGGGGGATCATGGCTACACCTTC	CSAQGDHGYTF
NA	TRBV19	TRBD1	TRBJ1-1	TGTGCCAGTAGTATAGTCATCCAGGGGGCGGGGAACACTGAAGCTTTCTTT	CASSIVIQGAGNTEAFF
NA	TRBV27	TRBD2	TRBJ2-1	TGTGCCAGCAGTCCCTGGACTAGCGGGAGGGGTGAGCAGTTCTTC	CASSPWTSGRGEQFF
NA	TRBV18	NA	TRBJ1-2	TGTGCCAGCTGGGAGGGCGACGTCTATGGCTACACCTTC	CASWEGDVYGYTF
NA	TRBV5-6	NA	TRBJ2-2	TGTGCCAGCAGCCCGCGGTTGAGCGGGGAGCTGTTTTTT	CASSPRLSGELFF
NA	TRBV6-5	NA	TRBJ1-1	TGTGCCAGCAATACCGGACAGCTCACTGAAGCTTTCTTT	CASNTGQLTEAFF
NA	TRBV18	NA	TRBJ2-3	TGTGCCAGCTCACCGGCCAGGGGTGATACGCAGTATTTT	CASSPARGDTQYF
NA	TRBV7-9	NA	TRBJ1-1	TGTGCCACCCGACAGATCATGAACACTGAAGCTTTCTTT	CATRQIMNTEAFF
NA	TRBV18	NA	TRBJ1-2	TGTGCCAGCTCACCACTCAGGGGCTATGGCTACACCTTC	CASSPLRGYGYTF
NA	TRBV4-1	TRBD2	TRBJ2-1	TGCGCCAGCAGCCAGGGAATAGCGGGTGACAATGAGCAGTTCTTC	CASSQGIAGDNEQFF
NA	TRBV30	TRBD1	TRBJ1-5	TGTGCCTGGAGCCAGACAGGGGGCGATCAGCCCCAGCATTTT	CAWSQTGGDQPQHF
NA	TRBV30	NA	TRBJ2-5	TGTGCCTGGAGTCCTACTAGTCTCCAAGAGACCCAGTACTTC	CAWSPTSLQETQYF
NA	TRBV6-5	NA	TRBJ2-5	TGTGCCAGCAGTTACTCCGGGGGAACCCCCCAAGAGACCCAGTACTTC	CASSYSGGTPQETQYF
NA	TRBV4-1	NA	TRBJ1-3	TGCGCCAGCAGCCCCACCCCACAGGTTCGCTCTGGAAACACCATATATTTT	CASSPTPQVRSGNTIYF
NA	TRBV9	NA	TRBJ2-3	TGTGCCAGCAGCGTAGCGGGGAGCACAGATACGCAGTATTTT	CASSVAGSTDTQYF
NA	TRBV7-6	NA	TRBJ2-1	TGTGCCAGCAGCCTTAGCGCCCGCTCCTACAATGAGCAGTTCTTC	CASSLSARSYNEQFF